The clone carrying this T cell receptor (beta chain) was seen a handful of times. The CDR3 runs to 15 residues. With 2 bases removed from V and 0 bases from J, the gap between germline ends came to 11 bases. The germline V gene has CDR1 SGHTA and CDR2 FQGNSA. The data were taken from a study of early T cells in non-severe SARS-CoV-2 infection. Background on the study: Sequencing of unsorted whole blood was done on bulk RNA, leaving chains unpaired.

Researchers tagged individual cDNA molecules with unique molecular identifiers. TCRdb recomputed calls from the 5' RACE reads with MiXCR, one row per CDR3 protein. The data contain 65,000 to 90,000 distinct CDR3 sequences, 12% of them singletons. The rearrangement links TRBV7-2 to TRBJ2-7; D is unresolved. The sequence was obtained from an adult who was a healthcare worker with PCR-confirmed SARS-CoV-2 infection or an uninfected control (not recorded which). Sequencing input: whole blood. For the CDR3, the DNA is TGTGCCAGCAGCTTATTTCCGAGTACCTCCTACGAGCAGTACTTC. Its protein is CASSLFPSTSYEQYF.